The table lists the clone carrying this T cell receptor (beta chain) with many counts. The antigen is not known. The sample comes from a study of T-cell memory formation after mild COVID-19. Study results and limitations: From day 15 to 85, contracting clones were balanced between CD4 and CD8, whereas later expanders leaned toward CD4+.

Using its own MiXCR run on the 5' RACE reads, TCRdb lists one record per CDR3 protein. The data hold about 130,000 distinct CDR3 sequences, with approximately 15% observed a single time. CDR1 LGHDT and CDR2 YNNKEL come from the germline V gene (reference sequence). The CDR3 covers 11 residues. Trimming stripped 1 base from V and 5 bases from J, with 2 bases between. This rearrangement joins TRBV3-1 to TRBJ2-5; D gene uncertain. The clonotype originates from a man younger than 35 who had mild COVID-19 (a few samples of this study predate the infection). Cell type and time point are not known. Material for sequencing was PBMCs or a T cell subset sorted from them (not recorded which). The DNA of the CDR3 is TGTGCCAGCAGCCAAGGGGAGACCCAGTACTTC. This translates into CASSQGETQYF.